Below, 4 T cell receptor beta chains from the same sample are listed, as sequenced in a study of siplizumab effects on memory and regulatory T cells. The table came from immunoSEQ multiplex PCR; TCRdb's copy has only in-frame clones and leaves some out. The table has roughly 100,000 clones, about nine tenths seen once; the top ten hold 9.5% to 15%. Specimen: non-Treg CD4+ T cells sorted from blood. The receptor source for this set is a human donor in good health.

The V call is TRBV30, the J call TRBJ2-7; TRBD1 might be the D (6 bases). Trimming shortened V by 4 bases and J by 4 bases, and 11 bases separated the two germline ends. Per the germline V gene, CDR1 is GTSNPN and CDR2 is SVGIG (reference sequence). The CDR3 sequence is 12 residues long. Here the CDR3 DNA reads TGTGCCTGGACCGGGACACCGTACGAGCAGTACTTC. It codes for CAWTGTPYEQYF.

This clone came up once. This chain connects TRBV9 to TRBJ2-7; no firm D call. Germline-derived CDR1 and CDR2 are SGDLS and YYNGEE. This CDR3 contains 15 residues. Trimming pared 0 bases from V and 3 bases from J, leaving 13 bases between. This CDR3 is CASSVGPTRFYEQYF. The CDR3 DNA follows: TGTGCCAGCAGCGTAGGACCCACCCGCTTCTACGAGCAGTACTTC.

This chain connects TRBV19 to TRBJ2-1; TRBD1 matches at 7 bases. Germline V gives CDR1 LNHDA, CDR2 SQIVND (reference sequence). Germline trimming cut 6 bases from V and 3 bases from J; bases unmatched to any gene: 5. The CDR3 spans 14 residues. Here the CDR3 reads CASSPTGIYNEQFF. CDR3 nucleotides: TGTGCCAGTAGCCCGACAGGGATCTACAATGAGCAGTTCTTC.

The chain couples TRBV2 to TRBJ2-1, with TRBD2 matching over 9 bases. J was trimmed by 2 bases and V by 4 bases; bases with no gene match: 3. Germline CDR1 SNHLY, CDR2 FYNNEI. The CDR3 totals 15 residues. The CDR3 DNA sequence: TGTGCCAGCAGTGTGCTAGCGGGGACCTACAATGAGCAGTTCTTC. Its translation is CASSVLAGTYNEQFF.